One sample yielded the 27 T cell receptor beta chains listed below, sequenced in a study of blood T cell repertoires in COVID-19. Here immunoSEQ multiplex PCR was the method, and the copy in TCRdb shows in-frame clones only, minus some. The table shows about 180,000 clones, with roughly nine tenths occurring only once. Sequencing used PBMCs or T cells enriched from blood (not recorded which). Every receptor here comes from a woman aged 40 to 50 with acute COVID-19.

V usage is TRBV6-5 and J usage is TRBJ1-1; D call uncertain. The CDR3 has 13 amino acids. Germline CDR1 is MNHEY and CDR2 is SVGAGI. V lost 7 bases to trimming and J lost 0 bases, with 9 bases between them. CDR3 sequence (DNA): TGTGCCAGCATGGGTACAGTGAACACTGAAGCTTTCTTT. It yields the protein CASMGTVNTEAFF.

The CDR3 DNA reads TGTGCCATCAGCTCGGGACAGAACTATGGCTACACCTTC. Protein product: CAISSGQNYGYTF. V gene TRBV10-3 combines with J gene TRBJ1-2; TRBD1 matches at 7 bases. CDR3 length equals 13 residues. Germline CDR1 and CDR2: ENHRY and SYGVKD. V lost 6 bases, J lost 2 bases, and 3 bases stayed unmatched.

The rearrangement links TRBV9 to TRBJ1-2; perhaps TRBD1 as D (5 bases). The CDR3 spans 13 residues. Trimming shortened V by 3 bases and J by 1 base, and 7 bases separated the two germline ends. Per the germline V gene, CDR1 is SGDLS and CDR2 is YYNGEE. CDR3: CASSDQGNYGYTF. CDR3 bases: TGTGCCAGCAGCGATCAGGGTAACTATGGCTACACCTTC. Complete variable domain (other parts from reference TRBV9 and TRBJ1-2): DSGVTQTPKHLITATGQRVTLRCSPRSGDLSVYWYQQSLDQGLQFLIQYYNGEERAKGNILERFSAQQFPDLHSELNLSSLELGDSALYFCASSDQGNYGYTFGSGTRLTVV.

The rearrangement joins TRBV10-2 to TRBJ2-3; TRBD1 matches 9 bases. Germline V gene sequence: CDR1 WSHSY, CDR2 SAAADI. The CDR3 is 14 residues long. V dropped 6 bases and J dropped 2; count of bases not matched to a gene: 3. CDR3: CASRGTGNTDTQYF. The CDR3 nucleotides are TGCGCCAGCAGAGGGACAGGGAACACAGATACGCAGTATTTT.

This clone appeared a single time. The chain employs TRBV18 and TRBJ2-5; unclear D gene. The CDR3 loop spans 13 amino acids. Germline assignment: CDR1 KGHSH and CDR2 LQKENI. V lost 2 bases to trimming and J lost 2 bases, with 6 bases between them. The CDR3, as DNA: TGTGCCAGCTCACCATCAGTACAAGAGACCCAGTACTTC. Its protein product is CASSPSVQETQYF.

The V and J genes are TRBV11-2 and TRBJ2-5, with no clear D. Germline assignment: CDR1 SGHAT and CDR2 FQNNGV. The germline V and J ends were trimmed by 4 bases and 1 base, with 10 bases remaining between them. There are 14 residues in the CDR3. As DNA, the CDR3 is TGTGCCAGCAGCTCAAACAGAGCCCAAGAGACCCAGTACTTC. This codes for CASSSNRAQETQYF.

The genes are TRBV7-8 and TRBJ1-2, with 7 bases that match TRBD1. The CDR3 consists of 15 residues. Germline V lookup: CDR1 SGHVS, CDR2 FQNEAQ. Trimming at V came to 5 bases and at J to 1 base, leaving 7 bases not matched to a gene. This CDR3 is CASSAQTGINYGYTF. CDR3 nucleotide sequence: TGTGCCAGCAGCGCACAGACAGGGATTAACTATGGCTACACCTTC.

This clone appeared a single time. This sequence joins TRBV2 and TRBJ2-7, with D possibly TRBD1 on 6 matching bases. CDR1 and CDR2 (germline): SNHLY, FYNNEI. V dropped 2 bases and J dropped 3 bases, with 14 bases sitting between them. The CDR3 is 15 amino acids. The DNA of the CDR3 is TGTGCCAGCAGTGAAAGCAGGGGCCGAAACTACGAGCAGTACTTC. This codes for CASSESRGRNYEQYF. The full variable domain, with the rest looked up from reference TRBV2 and TRBJ2-7, is EPEVTQTPSHQVTQMGQEVILRCVPISNHLYFYWYRQILGQKVEFLVSFYNNEISEKSEIFDDQFSVERPDGSNFTLKIRSTKLEDSAMYFCASSESRGRNYEQYFGPGTRLTVT.

The rearrangement uses TRBV28 and TRBJ2-3; 10 bases are shared with TRBD2. This CDR3 is built from 16 residues. The germline gives CDR1 MDHEN, CDR2 SYDVKM. Unmatched junction bases numbered 11, after V lost 5 bases and J lost 6 bases. In DNA, the CDR3 is TGTGCCAGCAGTAACCGAGCGGGGGGGCAAATCGATACGCAGTATTTT. Translating gives CASSNRAGGQIDTQYF.

This clone has only a few counts. The CDR3 coding sequence is TGCGCCAGCAGCTTGACAACCGGACAGCTCATCTACAATGAGCAGTTCTTC. It codes for CASSLTTGQLIYNEQFF. The chain links TRBV5-1 to TRBJ2-1; a possible D gene is TRBD1 (6 bases). V lost 1 base, J lost 3 bases, and 17 bases lay in between. CDR1 and CDR2 from the germline V gene are SGHRS and YFSETQ. The CDR3 contains 17 residues. Drawing the rest from reference TRBV5-1 and TRBJ2-1, the complete variable domain is KAGVTQTPRYLIKTRGQQVTLSCSPISGHRSVSWYQQTPGQGLQFLFEYFSETQRNKGNFPGRFSGRQFSNSRSEMNVSTLELGDSALYLCASSLTTGQLIYNEQFFGPGTRLTVL.

This chain connects TRBV5-1 to TRBJ2-3; 10 nucleotides agree with TRBD2. This CDR3 region has 16 residues. The ends lost 3 bases at V and 2 bases at J; junction bases unmatched: 6. CDR1 is SGHRS and CDR2 is YFSETQ in the germline V gene. CDR3 protein: CASSSVAGGSTDTQYF. The CDR3 DNA is TGCGCCAGCAGCTCCGTAGCGGGGGGATCCACAGATACGCAGTATTTT.

This rearrangement joins TRBV7-9 to TRBJ1-6; D gene ambiguous. V dropped 3 bases and J dropped 7 bases, with 4 bases sitting between them. Germline CDR1 SEHNR, CDR2 FQNEAQ (reference sequence). The CDR3 runs to 12 residues. The CDR3 bases are TGTGCCAGCAGCTTTGCGAATTCACCCCTCCACTTT. Protein sequence: CASSFANSPLHF.

The chain combines TRBV4-1 with TRBJ2-2; 8 bases are a match to TRBD1. Trimming took 3 bases from V and 3 from J; bases not matched to a gene: 6. The CDR3 spans 16 residues. The germline gives CDR1 MGHRA, CDR2 YSYEKL. The CDR3 loop is CASSHPGTGYTGELFF. CDR3 nucleotides: TGCGCCAGCAGCCACCCCGGGACAGGCTACACCGGGGAGCTGTTTTTT.

The chain is built from TRBV5-1 and TRBJ1-1; D remains ambiguous. CDR1 and CDR2 (germline): SGHRS, YFSETQ. Between the trimmed V and J ends, which lost 2 bases and 0 bases, there was a span of 8 bases. The CDR3 runs 14 residues. The DNA of the CDR3 is TGCGCCAGCAGCTTCGGGAGCATGAACACTGAAGCTTTCTTT. Its protein is CASSFGSMNTEAFF.

The gene calls are TRBV9 and TRBJ2-5; TRBD2 agrees at 11 bases. The J segment lost 5 bases and the V segment lost 3 bases, leaving 6 bases of the junction unmatched. The CDR3 is made up of 15 amino acids. The V gene's germline CDR1 is SGDLS and CDR2 YYNGEE. CDR3 nucleotide sequence: TGTGCCAGCAGCGAAAGACTAGCGGGGTTTGAGACCCAGTACTTC. It translates to CASSERLAGFETQYF.

This chain joins TRBV5-1 and TRBJ1-1; TRBD1 is a possible D gene (6 bases). The CDR3 loop spans 14 amino acids. Between the trimmed V and J ends, which lost 3 bases and 7 bases, there was a span of 16 bases. From germline, CDR1 is SGHRS and CDR2 YFSETQ. The CDR3 coding sequence is TGCGCCAGCAGCTCCAACCAGGGGCCTAGTGAAGCTTTCTTT. This codes for CASSSNQGPSEAFF.

The chain is built from TRBV3-1 (or the pseudogene TRBV3-2) and TRBJ2-7; 11 bases agree with TRBD2. The ends lost 0 bases at V and 3 bases at J; junction bases unmatched: 16. Germline CDR1 reads LGHDT; CDR2 reads YNNKEL (reference sequence). CDR3 length equals 20 residues. The CDR3 spells CASSQEGLAGGQLGYYEQYF. CDR3 nucleotides: TGTGCCAGCAGCCAAGAAGGCCTAGCGGGGGGCCAACTTGGATACTACGAGCAGTACTTC.

The chain joins TRBV14 to TRBJ2-1, with 9 bases identical to TRBD2. V lost 3 bases, J lost 8 bases, and 11 bases stayed unmatched. The CDR3 covers 16 residues. Germline assignment: CDR1 SGHDN and CDR2 FVKESK. The CDR3 DNA follows: TGTGCCAGCAGCCAGTTTTTTAGCGGGAGAGCGGATGAGCAGTTCTTC. Protein product: CASSQFFSGRADEQFF.

This chain uses TRBV4-2 with TRBJ1-1; D is uncertain. The CDR3 sequence is 15 residues long. Trimming took 0 bases from V and 4 from J, leaving 12 bases between them. Looked up from germline, CDR1 is LGHNA and CDR2 is YNFKEQ. CDR3 in DNA: TGTGCCAGCAGCCAAGACCATCGGGGAAGCACTGAAGCTTTCTTT. Its translation: CASSQDHRGSTEAFF.

This clone was counted once. The chain is built from TRBV5-1 and TRBJ2-3, with 14 bases that match TRBD2. Germline V gene lookup returns CDR1 SGHRS and CDR2 YFSETQ. This CDR3 comprises 18 residues. The trim removed 1 base at V and 5 bases at J, leaving 9 bases unmatched. The CDR3, as DNA: TGCGCCAGCAGCTTGCCGACTAGCGGGAGGGATAAATTAGATACGCAGTATTTT. Translated, it gives CASSLPTSGRDKLDTQYF. Looking up the rest from reference TRBV5-1 and TRBJ2-3 gives the full variable domain: KAGVTQTPRYLIKTRGQQVTLSCSPISGHRSVSWYQQTPGQGLQFLFEYFSETQRNKGNFPGRFSGRQFSNSRSEMNVSTLELGDSALYLCASSLPTSGRDKLDTQYFGPGTRLTVL.

This chain connects TRBV4-3 to TRBJ2-5; 7 bases map to TRBD2. Unmatched junction bases numbered 11, after V lost 5 bases and J lost 5 bases. The germline V gene has CDR1 LGHNA and CDR2 YSLEER. The CDR3 totals 15 residues. The CDR3 is CASSLNYRGGETQYF. DNA for the CDR3: TGCGCCAGCAGCTTAAACTACCGGGGAGGGGAGACCCAGTACTTC.

The V gene is TRBV7-8, the J gene TRBJ2-5; 8 bases fit TRBD2. V lost 5 bases and J lost 3; bases outside the gene matches: 5. The CDR3 is made up of 14 amino acids. Germline values: CDR1 SGHVS, CDR2 FQNEAQ. The CDR3 DNA sequence: TGTGCCAGCAGCCTCTCGCGGGGGGAAGAGACCCAGTACTTC. The encoded protein is CASSLSRGEETQYF. Variable domain in full (rest from reference TRBV7-8 and TRBJ2-5): GAGVSQSPRYKVAKRGQDVALRCDPISGHVSLFWYQQALGQGPEFLTYFQNEAQLDKSGLPSDRFFAERPEGSVSTLKIQRTQQEDSAVYLCASSLSRGEETQYFGPGTRLLVL.

The chain joins TRBV7-2 to TRBJ2-7; 8 bases align to TRBD2. Germline values: CDR1 SGHTA, CDR2 FQGNSA. Trimming at V came to 1 base and at J to 3 bases, leaving 5 bases not matched to a gene. This CDR3 is 15 amino acids long. CDR3 DNA: TGTGCCAGCAGCTTAGGGGTCGGGAGGGGCTACGAGCAGTACTTC. It codes for CASSLGVGRGYEQYF. Full variable domain (missing parts from reference TRBV7-2 and TRBJ2-7): GAGVSQSPSNKVTEKGKDVELRCDPISGHTALYWYRQSLGQGLEFLIYFQGNSAPDKSGLPSDRFSAERTGGSVSTLTIQRTQQEDSAVYLCASSLGVGRGYEQYFGPGTRLTVT.

This clone occurred once. V usage is TRBV7-2 and J usage is TRBJ1-5, with D possibly TRBD1 on 5 matching bases. Trimming took off 1 base at V and 4 bases at J, with 11 bases between the two ends. Germline CDR1 SGHTA, CDR2 FQGNSA. The CDR3 has 15 residues. The CDR3 DNA is TGTGCCAGCAGCTTAGGATCCGGGGGGAATCAGCCCCAGCATTTT. Translated, it gives CASSLGSGGNQPQHF.

This clone occurred a few times. The rearrangement links TRBV30 to TRBJ1-2; 9 bases fit TRBD1. Unmatched junction bases numbered 18, after V lost 8 bases and J lost 5 bases. Per the germline V gene, CDR1 is GTSNPN and CDR2 is SVGIG (reference sequence). CDR3 length equals 16 residues. The chain's CDR3 is CAGGVQGALEWYGYTF. The DNA of the CDR3 is TGTGCCGGGGGGGTACAGGGGGCACTTGAATGGTATGGCTACACCTTC.

This chain links TRBV9 with TRBJ2-1, with TRBD1 matching 7 bases. The CDR3 runs 15 residues. CDR1 is SGDLS, CDR2 YYNGEE, per germline. With V trimmed by 0 bases and J by 8 bases, 8 bases remained unmatched. The CDR3 region has the DNA TGTGCCAGCAGCGTAGCCCAGGGGGTGCGGGATGAGCAGTTCTTC. Protein: CASSVAQGVRDEQFF.

This chain links TRBV9 with TRBJ1-1, with unresolved D. The V end lost 2 bases, the J end lost 6 bases, and 11 bases lay between the germline ends. Per the germline V gene, CDR1 is SGDLS and CDR2 is YYNGEE. The length of the CDR3 is 13 residues. CDR3 region: CASSVQPRAEAFF. CDR3 DNA sequence: TGTGCCAGCAGCGTCCAGCCGAGGGCTGAAGCTTTCTTT.